The following is a TCR beta chain sequence with its context. This sample was included in a study of blood T cell repertoires in COVID-19. Study overall: Acute and convalescent COVID-19 samples came from the United States, Italy and Spain. T cells, B-cell-depleted T cells, or PBMCs provided the cDNA or gDNA that served as material.

In the original analysis: Reference gene primers were amplified, and this amplification served to estimate nucleated cell counts. Assay used: immunoSEQ multiplex PCR; TCRdb lists only in-frame clones, some missing. Clone size and the V and J calls come from that table; the DNA yielded D and trimming. The sample contains some 250,000 clones, around nine tenths of which appear only once. This CDR3 spans 15 amino acids. Germline loops: CDR1 SGHVS, CDR2 FQNEAQ. V lost 2 bases to trimming and J lost 1 base; unmatched junction nucleotides: 5. Sequencing was done on a sample of peripheral blood. The V and J genes are TRBV7-8 and TRBJ2-7, with 7 bases lining up with TRBD2. The receptor comes from a woman aged 55 to 70 with COVID-19, enrolled during active disease. CDR3 loop: CASSLRLAVSYEQYF. The DNA for the CDR3 is TGTGCCAGCAGCTTACGGCTAGCGGTTTCCTACGAGCAGTACTTC.